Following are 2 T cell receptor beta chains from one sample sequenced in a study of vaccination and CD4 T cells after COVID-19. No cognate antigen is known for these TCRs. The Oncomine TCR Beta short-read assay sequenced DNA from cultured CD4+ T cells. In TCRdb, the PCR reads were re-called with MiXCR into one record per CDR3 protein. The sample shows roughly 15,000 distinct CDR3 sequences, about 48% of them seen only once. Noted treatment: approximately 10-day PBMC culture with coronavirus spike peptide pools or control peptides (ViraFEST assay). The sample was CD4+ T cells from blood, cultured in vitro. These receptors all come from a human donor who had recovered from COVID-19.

As DNA, the CDR3 is TGCAGTGCTAGAGTGCCTGATCGGGGTGACGAGCAGTACTTC. Its translation is CSARVPDRGDEQYF. The chain uses TRBV20-1 and TRBJ2-7, with a tentative D call TRBD2 (5 bases). CDR1 is DFQATT and CDR2 is SNEGSKA in the germline V gene (reference sequence). V was cut by 1 base and J by 5 bases, with 15 bases left in between. The CDR3 is 14 amino acids.

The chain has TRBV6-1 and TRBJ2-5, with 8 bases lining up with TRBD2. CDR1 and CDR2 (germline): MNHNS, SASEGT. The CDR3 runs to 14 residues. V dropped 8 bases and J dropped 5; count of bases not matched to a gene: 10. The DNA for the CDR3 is TGTGCCAGCTCACGGGCGGGGGGTGTGGAGACCCAGTACTTC. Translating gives CASSRAGGVETQYF.